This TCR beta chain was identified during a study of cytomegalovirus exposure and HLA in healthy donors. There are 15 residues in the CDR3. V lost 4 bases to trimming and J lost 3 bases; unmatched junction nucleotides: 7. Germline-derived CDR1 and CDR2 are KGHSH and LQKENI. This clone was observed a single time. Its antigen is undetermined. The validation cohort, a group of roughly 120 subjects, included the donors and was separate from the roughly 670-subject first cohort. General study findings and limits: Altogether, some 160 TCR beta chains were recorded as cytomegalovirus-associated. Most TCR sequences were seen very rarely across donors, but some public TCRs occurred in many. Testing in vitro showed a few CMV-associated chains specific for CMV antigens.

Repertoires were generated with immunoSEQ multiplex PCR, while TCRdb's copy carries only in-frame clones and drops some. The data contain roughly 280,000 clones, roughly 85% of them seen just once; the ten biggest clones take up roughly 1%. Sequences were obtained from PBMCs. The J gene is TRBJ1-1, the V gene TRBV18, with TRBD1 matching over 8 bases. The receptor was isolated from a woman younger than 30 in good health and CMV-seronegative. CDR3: CASSRTGSRDTEAFF. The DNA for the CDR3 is TGTGCCAGCTCACGGACAGGGAGTAGGGACACTGAAGCTTTCTTT.